These 30 T cell receptor beta chains share one sample of origin, sequenced in a study of post-analysis software for immune sequencing data. Findings and caveats of the study: About five TRBV segments were more frequent in patients than controls; TRBV5-6, TRBV5-1 and TRBV20-1 belonged to this group.

The TCR beta cDNA libraries contained unique molecular identifiers. TCRdb analysed the PCR reads with MiXCR anew, one entry per CDR3 protein. This sample has about 770,000 distinct CDR3 sequences, with about 43% found just once. What these receptors recognize is not known. Sequenced input: blood. These receptors were taken from a girl aged 5-17 years with multiple sclerosis.

The chain recombines TRBV7-6 with TRBJ2-5, with TRBD2 as a possible D gene (5 bases). Germline loops: CDR1 SGHVS, CDR2 FNYEAQ. This CDR3 is 14 amino acids long. V was shortened by 0 bases and J by 11 bases, with 16 bases between the two germline ends. CDR3 sequence reads: CASSLAPNVREQYF. The CDR3 bases are TGTGCCAGCAGCTTAGCGCCCAACGTGAGGGAGCAGTACTTC.

The V and J genes are TRBV20-1 and TRBJ2-7; D is undetermined. Germline values: CDR1 DFQATT, CDR2 SNEGSKA (reference sequence). This CDR3 has 13 residues. Trimming stripped 2 bases from V and 3 bases from J, with 11 bases between. In DNA, the CDR3 is TGCAGTGCTAGAACCCCACCCAACTACGAGCAGTACTTC. Its protein product is CSARTPPNYEQYF.

The CDR3 reads CASSLGERGLFF. The CDR3 DNA reads TGTGCCAGCAGTTTAGGGGAGAGGGGACTGTTTTTT. J is TRBJ1-4 and V is TRBV12-3 or TRBV12-4; D might be TRBD1 (5 bases). The CDR3 loop spans 12 amino acids. The V and J ends lost 1 base and 13 bases respectively, with 10 bases between them.

The V gene is TRBV6-1, the J gene TRBJ1-2, with D uncertain. The ends were cut back, 8 bases at V and 2 bases at J, with 12 bases in the middle. Germline CDR1 MNHNS, CDR2 SASEGT. CDR3 length equals 13 residues. The CDR3: CASAALRNYGYTF. CDR3 nucleotides: TGTGCCAGCGCAGCCTTAAGGAACTATGGCTACACCTTC.

CDR3 protein: CASSLVAGTSSYEQYF. Written as DNA, the CDR3 is TGTGCCAGCAGCTTAGTCGCCGGGACAAGCTCCTACGAGCAGTACTTC. The gene calls are TRBV7-2 and TRBJ2-7, with D possibly being TRBD1 (6 bases). The CDR3 sequence is 16 residues long. Germline lookup yields CDR1 SGHTA and CDR2 FQGNSA. V lost 1 base to trimming and J lost 0 bases, with 13 bases between them.

The V call is TRBV7-8, the J call TRBJ2-5; possibly TRBD2 for D (5 bases). The DNA matches TRBJ2-7 better at its end, which makes the J call doubtful. Germline lookup yields CDR1 SGHVS and CDR2 FQNEAQ. The CDR3 covers 12 residues. The CDR3 DNA reads as TGTGCCAGCAGCATCGGACGGGGCGAGCAGTACTTC. Its translation is CASSIGRGEQYF.

This chain links TRBV20-1 with TRBJ1-6; weak D call: TRBD1 (5 bases). The CDR3 length is 14 residues. V was cut by 4 bases and J by 9 bases, with 16 bases left in between. Germline V CDR1 and CDR2: DFQATT, SNEGSKA (reference sequence). For the CDR3, the DNA is TGCAGTGCTACCCCGGGGGGGAGAGGTTCACCCCTCCACTTT. Translation gives CSATPGGRGSPLHF.

The chain is built from TRBV5-1 and TRBJ2-1; D unresolved. The CDR3 has 12 residues. Germline CDR1 and CDR2: SGHRS and YFSETQ. Trimming took 3 bases from V and 7 from J, leaving 8 bases between them. The DNA for the CDR3 is TGCGCCAGCAGCTCTACTCAAAATGAGCAGTTCTTC. This encodes CASSSTQNEQFF.

The genes are TRBV20-1 and TRBJ2-7; TRBD2 matches at 7 bases. V lost 4 bases, J lost 1 base, and 7 bases stayed unmatched. The length of the CDR3 is 14 residues. Germline-derived CDR1 and CDR2 are DFQATT and SNEGSKA (reference sequence). CDR3 nucleotide sequence: TGCAGTGCTACCCCGAGAGCGGGGTCCTACGAGCAGTACTTC. As protein: CSATPRAGSYEQYF.

The chain joins TRBV11-2 to TRBJ1-5; tentatively, D is TRBD1 (5 bases). Trimming removed 0 bases from V and 7 bases from J, with 10 bases in between. CDR1 is SGHAT and CDR2 is FQNNGV in the germline V gene. The CDR3 has 14 amino acids. In DNA form, the CDR3 reads TGTGCCAGCAGCTTAGATGCTTGGGGGCAGCCCCAGCATTTT. It specifies CASSLDAWGQPQHF.

The V and J genes are TRBV7-3 and TRBJ2-5; D remains unclear. In germline, CDR1 is SGHTA, CDR2 FQGTGA. The CDR3 loop spans 14 amino acids. With 5 bases removed from V and 5 bases from J, the gap between germline ends came to 15 bases. CDR3 bases: TGTGCCAGCAGCCCCAATGGGCCTGGGGAGACCCAGTACTTC. As protein: CASSPNGPGETQYF.

This clonotype was seen a handful of times. The gene calls are TRBV7-9 and TRBJ2-5; D is perhaps TRBD1 (6 bases). V was trimmed by 3 bases and J by 1 base, leaving 9 bases between them. Germline V lookup: CDR1 SEHNR, CDR2 FQNEAQ (reference sequence). CDR3 size: 14 residues. CDR3: CASSLAQGQETQYF. DNA of the CDR3: TGTGCCAGCAGCTTGGCACAGGGCCAAGAGACCCAGTACTTC.

The chain carries TRBV12-3 or TRBV12-4 and TRBJ1-1, with 9 bases matching TRBD1. The CDR3 contains 16 residues. The trim removed 5 bases at V and 0 bases at J, leaving 7 bases unmatched. Here the CDR3 reads CASSLGQGMLNTEAFF. The CDR3 DNA is TGTGCCAGCAGTCTGGGACAGGGAATGTTGAACACTGAAGCTTTCTTT.

The rearrangement joins TRBV11-2 to TRBJ2-4; TRBD2 might be the D (5 bases). The better agreement between TRBJ2-5 and the DNA end casts doubt on the J call. Germline V gene data show CDR1 as SGHAT and CDR2 as FQNNGV. The CDR3 has 15 residues. The CDR3 nucleotides are TGTGCCAGCAGCTTAGGCGGGTGGGGACAAGAGACCCAGTACTTC. Its protein is CASSLGGWGQETQYF.

In its sample, this clonotype was seen a few times. The J gene is TRBJ2-7, the V gene TRBV20-1; possibly TRBD2 for D (7 bases). Germline assignment: CDR1 DFQATT and CDR2 SNEGSKA (reference sequence). With 5 bases removed from V and 1 base from J, the gap between germline ends came to 24 bases. The CDR3 spans 17 residues. The CDR3 here is CSAPGTLGEGTSYEQYF. The CDR3, as DNA: TGCAGTGCTCCCGGGACCCTGGGGGAGGGGACATCCTACGAGCAGTACTTC.

The J gene is TRBJ1-1, the V gene TRBV27; D ambiguous. Trimming cost V 0 bases and J 0 bases, with 14 bases left between them. There are 17 residues in the CDR3. Per the germline V gene, CDR1 is MNHEY and CDR2 is SMNVEV (reference sequence). The CDR3 spells CASSLSGRDFMNTEAFF. The CDR3 DNA reads TGTGCCAGCAGTTTATCGGGCAGAGACTTCATGAACACTGAAGCTTTCTTT.

The V and J genes are TRBV12-3 or TRBV12-4 and TRBJ2-6; no clear D gene. Trimming cost V 1 base and J 0 bases, with 10 bases left between them. The CDR3 is 17 amino acids. The CDR3 sequence is CASSLVVKSSGANVLTF. CDR3 coding DNA: TGTGCCAGCAGTTTAGTGGTGAAAAGCTCTGGGGCCAACGTCCTGACTTTC.

The rearrangement uses TRBV28 and TRBJ2-7; weak D call: TRBD1 (6 bases). This CDR3 is built from 14 residues. V was clipped by 6 bases and J by 4 bases, with 16 bases between them. Germline values: CDR1 MDHEN, CDR2 SYDVKM. Here the CDR3 reads CASSLFGGPYEQYF. The DNA for the CDR3 is TGTGCCAGCAGCCTATTTGGGGGCCCGTACGAGCAGTACTTC.

The chain carries TRBV30 and TRBJ2-3; possible D gene TRBD2, 5 bases. Trimming cost V 1 base and J 6 bases, with 14 bases left between them. The CDR3 extends over 14 amino acids. The germline gives CDR1 GTSNPN, CDR2 SVGIG (reference sequence). As DNA, the CDR3 is TGTGCCTGGAGTGCTGTCGGAGGCGGGGATACGCAGTATTTT. It specifies CAWSAVGGGDTQYF.

CDR3 in amino acids: CASSQEGGGYGYTF. In DNA form, the CDR3 reads TGTGCCAGCAGCCAAGAAGGGGGCGGCTATGGCTACACCTTC. J is TRBJ1-2 and V is TRBV3-1; 7 nucleotides match TRBD1. The CDR3 sequence is 14 residues long. Trimming at V came to 0 bases and at J to 4 bases, leaving 2 bases not matched to a gene. In germline, CDR1 is LGHDT, CDR2 YNNKEL (reference sequence).

This clonotype was seen more than once but under ten times. Germline and junction disagree at one end, which may indicate a read error. The chain links TRBV4-3 to TRBJ1-1, with 7 bases fitting TRBD1. CDR3 length equals 15 residues. Germline-derived CDR1 and CDR2 are LGHNA and YSLEER. The CDR3 DNA reads as TGCGCTAGCAGCCAGGGGGGTGGGGGGAACACTGAAGCTTTCTTT. Its translation is CASSQGGGGNTEAFF.

The V gene is TRBV6-6, the J gene TRBJ1-1, with TRBD1 as a possible D gene (5 bases). The CDR3 sequence is 14 residues long. Germline-derived CDR1 and CDR2 are MNHNY and SVGAGI (reference sequence). Trimming left V 2 bases short and J 4 bases short, with 11 bases between. The CDR3 region has the DNA TGTGCCAGCAGTTACGGCAGGGCGGCCACTGAAGCTTTCTTT. This codes for CASSYGRAATEAFF.

The chain uses TRBV20-1 and TRBJ2-4, with D possibly called TRBD1 or TRBD2 (5 bases each). TRBJ2-7 matches the DNA end more closely, so the J call is doubtful. In germline, CDR1 is DFQATT, CDR2 SNEGSKA (reference sequence). The CDR3 contains 14 residues. This chain's CDR3 is CSAPGTGLSYEQYF. DNA for the CDR3: TGCAGTGCTCCCGGGACGGGGCTATCCTACGAGCAGTACTTC.

A remark on this clonotype: One base away lies a much larger clone, so this may be a sequencing read error. The gene calls are TRBV30 and TRBJ2-5; no definite D call. The CDR3 is 15 amino acids. Between the trimmed V and J ends, which lost 2 bases and 11 bases, there was a span of 24 bases. Germline assignment: CDR1 GTSNPN and CDR2 SVGIG (reference sequence). The CDR3 here is CAWSRLVVAYNEQYF. In DNA, the CDR3 is TGTGCCTGGAGTCGACTTGTGGTGGCCTACAATGAGCAGTACTTC.

V is TRBV29-1 and J is TRBJ1-1; the D is unclear. V gave up 7 bases and J gave up 7 bases, with 4 bases separating them. The CDR3 has 8 residues. Germline lookup yields CDR1 SQVTM and CDR2 ANQGSEA. The CDR3, as DNA: TGCAGCGGTGATGAAGCTTTCTTT. The encoded protein is CSGDEAFF.

This clonotype was detected only once. The chain carries TRBV12-3 or TRBV12-4 and TRBJ2-5; D not resolved. This CDR3 region has 14 residues. V lost 3 bases, J lost 11 bases, and 19 bases lay in between. The CDR3 loop is CASSLSLKVGEQYF. The CDR3 region has the DNA TGTGCCAGCAGTTTGAGCCTTAAGGTGGGTGAGCAGTACTTC.

The gene calls are TRBV20-1 and TRBJ2-4; D ambiguous. Gene TRBJ2-5 matches the end of the DNA better, so the J call may be wrong. This CDR3 contains 17 residues. Germline V gene sequence: CDR1 DFQATT, CDR2 SNEGSKA (reference sequence). CDR3 in amino acids: CSTTYPLTVADQETQYF. CDR3 coding DNA: TGCAGTACAACCTACCCGCTCACGGTCGCTGACCAAGAGACCCAGTACTTC.

CDR3 sequence reads: CSVALGAGGYTF. The CDR3 DNA sequence: TGCAGCGTTGCCTTGGGTGCCGGGGGCTACACCTTC. The genes are TRBV29-1 and TRBJ1-2; D is unclear. From germline, CDR1 is SQVTM and CDR2 ANQGSEA. Trimming took 4 bases from V and 8 from J, leaving 14 bases between them. This CDR3 comprises 12 residues.

V usage is TRBV7-9 and J usage is TRBJ2-5; 7 bases are a match to TRBD1. Germline CDR1 and CDR2: SEHNR and FQNEAQ (reference sequence). Trimming cost V 6 bases and J 2 bases; bases outside gene matches: 9. This CDR3 region has 15 residues. This CDR3 reads CASSSLPRGQETQYF. CDR3 bases: TGTGCCAGCAGTTCACTACCCAGGGGGCAAGAGACCCAGTACTTC.

The CDR3 sequence: CASSYPWTSGRDEQFF. The CDR3 DNA reads as TGTGCCAGCAGTTACCCCTGGACTAGCGGCCGTGATGAGCAGTTCTTC. The rearrangement joins TRBV6-2 or TRBV6-3 to TRBJ2-1; 10 nucleotides agree with TRBD2. CDR3 length: 16 amino acids. CDR1 is MNHEY, CDR2 SVGEGT, per germline. Trimming removed 2 bases from V and 8 bases from J; junction bases left unmatched: 9.